Listed below are T cell receptor beta chains from one sample, sequenced in a study of blood T cell repertoires in COVID-19. Data came from immunoSEQ multiplex PCR; TCRdb stores just in-frame clones and leaves some out. The profile shows over 150,000 clones, roughly 84% of them singletons. The sample was peripheral blood. The source of these receptors is a man aged 50-60 years with COVID-19, enrolled during active disease. CDR3s include the opening cysteine and the closing phenylalanine or tryptophan. A D gene is named only where the DNA matches it firmly. Size is omitted from some rows. Given values are once, few, many or a class for expanded clones.

j_call clone_size d_call v_call cdr3_aa cdr3_nt
TRBJ2-1 . TRBD1 TRBV28 CAGGTGFLNEQFF TGTGCAGGGGGGACAGGGTTCCTCAATGAGCAGTTCTTC
TRBJ2-1 . . TRBV9 CASSVATSYGNEQFF TGTGCCAGCAGCGTAGCTACTAGCTATGGCAATGAGCAGTTCTTC
TRBJ1-2 . TRBD1 TRBV11-3 CASSLAGGASLTF TGTGCCAGCAGCTTAGCAGGGGGCGCGTCTCTCACCTTC
TRBJ2-1 . . TRBV19 CASSFRSSYNEQFF TGTGCCAGTAGTTTTCGGAGTTCCTACAATGAGCAGTTCTTC
TRBJ2-1 . . TRBV6-5 CASMGAPSYNEQFF TGTGCCAGCATGGGGGCACCTTCATACAATGAGCAGTTCTTC
TRBJ2-3 . . TRBV6-5 CASREAGAGTDTQYF TGTGCCAGCAGGGAGGCGGGGGCCGGAACAGATACGCAGTATTTT
TRBJ2-2 many . TRBV5-4 CASRGSRGGTGELFF TGTGCCAGCCGAGGGTCTCGCGGCGGCACCGGGGAGCTGTTTTTT
TRBJ2-2 once TRBD1 TRBV25-1 CASSPSGGTNTGELFF TGTGCCAGCAGCCCCTCAGGGGGAACGAACACCGGGGAGCTGTTTTTT
TRBJ1-1 . TRBD1 TRBV29-1 CSSGGGMNTEAFF TGCAGCTCTGGAGGGGGCATGAACACTGAAGCTTTCTTT
TRBJ2-3 . TRBD2 TRBV18 CASSRLAGGDDTQYF TGTGCCAGCTCACGTCTAGCGGGGGGAGATGATACGCAGTATTTT
TRBJ2-1 . . TRBV2 CASMGTTYNEQFF TGTGCCAGCATGGGGACAACCTACAATGAGCAGTTCTTC
TRBJ1-1 once . TRBV20-1 CSASSGWGTEAFF TGCAGTGCTAGTTCAGGGTGGGGTACTGAAGCTTTCTTT
TRBJ2-5 . TRBD1 TRBV7-2 CASRKGGGETQYF TGTGCCAGCAGAAAAGGGGGCGGAGAGACCCAGTACTTC
TRBJ2-4 . TRBD1 TRBV29-1 CSVVQGAWDIQYF TGCAGCGTAGTACAGGGGGCGTGGGACATTCAGTACTTC
TRBJ1-4 . . TRBV11-2 CASSFGQSNEKLFF TGTGCCAGCAGCTTTGGACAGTCTAATGAAAAACTGTTTTTT
TRBJ2-7 . TRBD2 TRBV7-8 CASSLRAGGASSYEQYF TGTGCCAGCAGCTTACGAGCGGGGGGGGCGTCGAGCTACGAGCAGTACTTC
TRBJ2-7 . . TRBV7-7 CASSLDGSYEQYF TGTGCCAGCAGCTTAGACGGCTCCTACGAGCAGTACTTC
TRBJ2-1 . TRBD2 TRBV2 CASSDPAGYNEQFF TGTGCCAGCAGTGATCCAGCGGGGTACAATGAGCAGTTCTTC
TRBJ2-2 few TRBD1 TRBV5-5 CASSQGQGEGRELFF TGTGCCAGCAGCCAAGGACAGGGAGAGGGCCGGGAGCTGTTTTTT
TRBJ1-6 . TRBD1 TRBV2 CASKTGIYNSPLHF TGTGCCAGTAAGACAGGGATCTATAATTCACCCCTCCACTTT
TRBJ1-5 . . TRBV11-3 CASSLGGTFSNQPQHF TGTGCCAGCAGCTTAGGAGGGACATTTAGCAATCAGCCCCAGCATTTT
TRBJ2-3 . TRBD2 TRBV9 CASSGAGSRGDTQYF TGTGCCAGCAGCGGAGCGGGGTCCCGAGGAGATACGCAGTATTTT
TRBJ2-3 . . TRBV6-4 CASSVGGDSAGTQYF TGTGCCAGCAGTGTTGGCGGGGACTCCGCCGGAACGCAGTATTTT
TRBJ1-2 . . TRBV5-4 CASSLDRKNGYTF TGTGCCAGCAGCCTCGACAGGAAAAATGGCTACACCTTC
TRBJ2-7 . TRBD1 TRBV7-9 CASSPGTGASYEQYF TGTGCCAGCAGCCCCGGGACAGGAGCCTCCTACGAGCAGTACTTC
TRBJ1-1 . . TRBV5-1 CASSLDVSGYTEAFF TGCGCCAGCAGCTTGGACGTTTCGGGGTACACTGAAGCTTTCTTT
TRBJ2-7 . . TRBV4-2 CASSQGGSSYEQYF TGTGCCAGCAGCCAAGGCGGAAGCTCCTACGAGCAGTACTTC
TRBJ2-3 . . TRBV2 CASSQGTHPDTQYF TGTGCCAGCAGTCAGGGGACCCACCCAGATACGCAGTATTTT